Below, one TCR beta chain is given with its context. It has no known antigen specificity. Base qualities are not recorded, but no much larger clone differs from it by a single base. Trimming removed 8 bases from V and 3 bases from J, leaving 14 bases between the germline ends. Taken from the germline V gene (reference sequence), the CDR1 and CDR2 loops are SEHNR and FQNEAQ. The CDR3 has 13 amino acids, counting the end cysteine and phenylalanine. Only CDR3 DNA remains: 39 bases, in frame from the first base. This record comes from a study of beta chain features in type 1 diabetes (dated by TCRdb to 2017 to 2018). Describing the broader study: Mean age, gender distribution, total cell number and subset yield were not different between patients and healthy donors. Regulatory and stem cell-like memory subsets were isolated from only 8 patients and about 8 healthy donors, whereas naive and central memory subsets came from all 28 donors. The study compared TCRB repertoires of sorted circulating CD4+ T cell subsets between recently diagnosed type 1 diabetes patients and matched healthy donors. Across all samples, approximately 100 million sorted cells were examined, and cell number per subset correlated strongly with RNA yield. Study-level results and caveats: At VDJ recombination sites, type 1 diabetes patients had fewer insertions and more deleted nucleotides, which implies abnormalities in thymic rearrangement. Naive, central memory and regulatory TCRB repertoires appeared more similar among patients than among healthy donors. Because small numbers of individuals were included in the HLA sub-analyses, any influence of HLA type on TCRB rearrangement was left unresolved. Type 1 diabetes patients showed a moderate but significant shortening of TCRB CDR3 length in all four CD4+ subsets. PCR may preferentially amplify shorter templates, but because patient and control samples were amplified and corrected together, any resulting skew would affect both groups equally. Because cDNA rather than genomic DNA was sequenced, highly expressing activated cells could have been over-represented, although no difference in activation and CD3 levels was found between groups.

A single peripheral blood draw of about 116 mL on average was collected from each donor into heparinised tubes. A BD FACSAria II and a panel including CD45RO, CCR7, CD25, CD127, CD95 and CD27 were used to sort naive, central memory, regulatory and stem cell-like memory CD4+ T cells. All sorted populations exceeded 95% purity. PBMCs were separated immediately by Lymphoprep density gradient centrifugation and were stained directly, without being cultured. Samples were stained and sorted in pairs, with one healthy donor and one patient per experiment, so that batch effects were minimized. The entire amount of isolated RNA was reverse transcribed using the High Capacity cDNA Reverse Transcription Kit, so the sequenced TCRB transcripts were expressed ones. Naive, central memory and regulatory T cell samples underwent deep immunoSEQ sequencing, averaging around 3.9 million total reads per sample. Sorted cells were lysed in RLT buffer and RNA was extracted with DNase-treated RNeasy Micro or Mini kits, depending on cell number. Each cell subset was processed separately to prevent cross-contamination, with patient and healthy donor samples processed together. Using the immunoSEQ multiplex PCR, TCRB sequences were amplified from cDNA into 87-bp fragments spanning the CDR3 region. Sequencing of the amplicons was performed on the Illumina HiSeq platform. The authors processed their data as follows. Synthetic template baselines were used to correct PCR bias computationally, reads within Hamming distance 2 were collapsed together, and singletons that could not be merged were discarded. By aligning reads against IMGT, V, D and J genes, CDR3 length, and insertions or deletions at six rearrangement sites were assigned. Within each subset, clonotype counts were normalized to the number of sorted cells before true diversity and Gini coefficients were calculated with the tcR R package. Repertoire sharing was quantified using the overlap coefficient calculated on TCRB nucleotide sequences. TCRdb stores this immuneACCESS table with in-frame sequences only. Part of the clones is absent; in the studies checked, under half of the shortfall reflects unresolved V genes, and no reason is known for the rest. V and J calls plus clone size are reproduced from that table; the DNA served to infer D and trimming. This sample lists about 68,000 clones; 49% were detected once. The ten largest clones represent 0.7% of the sample.

In this chain, TRBV7-9 is recombined with TRBJ2-7; no D gene is confidently identified. Input material: central memory CD4+ T cells from blood. The sequence derives from a man aged 30-40 years with type 1 diabetes. The CDR3 reads as follows: CASQRNPLYEQYF. The bases read TGTGCCAGCCAGAGGAATCCACTCTACGAGCAGTACTTC.